The rows below give T cell receptor beta chains drawn from one sample of a study of blood T cells in healthy people across ages. TCRdb ran MiXCR on the 5' RACE reads and lists one entry per CDR3 protein. The table has about 1,000,000 distinct CDR3 sequences, more than 35% seen once; the top ten hold approximately 19%. The material sequenced was blood. These receptors were taken from a woman in her sixties or seventies in good health. The CDR3 runs from the conserved cysteine through the conserved F or W. D genes are given only for firm matches. Clone size is not always given. Where it is, it says once, few, many or a class for expanded clones.

v_call	d_call	clone_size	j_call	cdr3_aa	cdr3_nt
TRBV10-1	-	few	TRBJ2-7	CASSVAAGSTEQYF	TGCGCCAGCAGTGTGGCTGCAGGGTCTACCGAGCAGTACTTC
TRBV25-1	TRBD2	-	TRBJ2-1	CASSGGLAGGPRSHEQFF	TGTGCCAGCAGTGGTGGACTAGCGGGAGGGCCAAGGTCTCATGAGCAGTTCTTC
TRBV20-1	TRBD1	-	TRBJ2-1	CSARGPRQGASSYNEQFF	TGCAGTGCTAGAGGCCCACGACAGGGGGCAAGCTCCTACAATGAGCAGTTCTTC
TRBV30	-	-	TRBJ2-1	CAWRRGWDSYEQFF	TGTGCCTGGAGGAGAGGGTGGGATTCGTACGAGCAGTTCTTC
TRBV29-1	-	-	TRBJ1-1	CSVAWGQSRGNTEAFF	TGCAGCGTTGCTTGGGGGCAGAGTCGAGGGAACACTGAAGCTTTCTTT
TRBV19	-	-	TRBJ2-1	CASSLGDFGEQFF	TGTGCCAGTAGTTTAGGGGATTTCGGTGAGCAGTTCTTC
TRBV20-1	-	-	TRBJ2-3	CSARAGTTQYF	TGCAGTGCTAGGGCGGGGACTACGCAGTATTTT
TRBV10-2	-	-	TRBJ2-7	CASRGFGGYKQYF	TGCGCCAGCAGGGGATTTGGGGGCTACAAGCAGTACTTC
TRBV12-3/TRBV12-4	-	few	TRBJ1-5	CASSLTPGGLGQPQHF	TGTGCCAGCAGTTTAACTCCGGGGGGGCTCGGTCAGCCCCAGCATTTT
TRBV2	-	-	TRBJ1-5	CASRDGGPLSNQPQHF	TGTGCCAGCAGGGACGGGGGACCGTTGAGCAATCAGCCCCAGCATTTT
TRBV5-1	-	-	TRBJ2-7	CASSLDPGTGYEQYF	TGCGCCAGCAGCTTGGATCCGGGAACGGGTTACGAGCAGTACTTC
TRBV7-9	TRBD2	few	TRBJ2-7	CASSSLAEEGYEQYF	TGTGCCAGCAGCTCCCTAGCGGAAGAGGGCTACGAGCAGTACTTC
TRBV13	-	few	TRBJ2-7	CASSWAGQYPYEQYF	TGTGCCAGCAGCTGGGCGGGACAGTATCCCTACGAGCAGTACTTC
TRBV27	TRBD2	few	TRBJ2-1	CASSDGTSGLNEQFF	TGTGCCAGCAGTGATGGGACTAGCGGCCTCAATGAGCAGTTCTTC
TRBV28	-	many	TRBJ2-7	CASSFGNSYEQYF	TGTGCCAGCAGTTTCGGCAATTCCTACGAGCAGTACTTC
TRBV29-1	-	-	TRBJ2-1	CSVVRGDNEQFF	TGCAGCGTTGTACGTGGCGACAATGAGCAGTTCTTC
TRBV21-1	-	-	TRBJ2-1	CASSGDIRRSSGSLNEQFF	TGTGCCAGCAGCGGGGACATCCGGAGGTCTAGCGGGAGTCTCAATGAGCAGTTCTTC
TRBV29-1	-	once	TRBJ2-3	CSVEGKGAGPFGIELTTQYF	TGCAGCGTCGAAGGGAAGGGGGCGGGGCCCTTCGGAATCGAACTTACTACGCAGTATTTT
TRBV20-1	-	-	TRBJ2-7	CSARGKGLGLPYEQYF	TGCAGTGCTAGAGGTAAAGGCCTAGGTCTTCCCTACGAGCAGTACTTC
TRBV5-6	TRBD2	-	TRBJ2-1	CASGLAGGPSNEQFF	TGTGCCAGCGGTCTAGCGGGAGGGCCCAGCAATGAGCAGTTCTTC
TRBV29-1	TRBD2	-	TRBJ2-7	CSVEEYSLAGGYNEQYF	TGCAGCGTTGAAGAATATAGCCTAGCGGGAGGTTACAATGAGCAGTACTTC
TRBV28	TRBD1	-	TRBJ2-5	CASSSTGLVQETQYF	TGTGCCAGCAGTTCGACAGGGTTAGTCCAAGAGACCCAGTACTTC
TRBV12-3/TRBV12-4	-	-	TRBJ1-2	CASRMGGGPNYGYTF	TGTGCCAGCAGAATGGGGGGGGGTCCTAACTATGGCTACACCTTC
TRBV20-1	-	-	TRBJ2-7	CSASRTVSGEQYF	TGCAGTGCTAGCCGGACAGTTTCGGGGGAGCAGTACTTC
TRBV12-3/TRBV12-4	TRBD2	-	TRBJ2-7	CASSRGLAGGSYNEQYF	TGTGCCAGCAGCCGCGGACTAGCGGGAGGCTCCTACAATGAGCAGTACTTC
TRBV29-1	-	-	TRBJ2-7	CSAAQGAEQYF	TGCAGCGCCGCACAGGGAGCCGAGCAGTACTTC
TRBV21-1	-	-	TRBJ1-2	CASSKFFRDTNYGYTF	TGTGCCAGCAGCAAGTTTTTTCGAGACACTAACTATGGCTACACCTTC
TRBV12-3/TRBV12-4	-	few	TRBJ2-5	CASRFTAEETQYF	TGTGCCAGCAGATTCACAGCGGAAGAGACCCAGTACTTC
TRBV7-3	-	few	TRBJ2-7	CASSLSLWFAPRSSRLYEQYF	TGTGCCAGCAGCTTAAGTTTATGGTTCGCCCCAAGGTCCTCGAGACTATACGAGCAGTACTTC
TRBV4-1	-	-	TRBJ2-2	CASSQALGGELFF	TGCGCCAGCAGCCAGGCCCTAGGCGGGGAGCTGTTTTTT
TRBV4-2	TRBD2	-	TRBJ2-3	CASSQDVVAGGPDTQYF	TGTGCCAGCAGCCAAGATGTGGTAGCGGGAGGGCCGGATACGCAGTATTTT
TRBV27	-	few	TRBJ2-7	CASSLGVLNSYEQYF	TGTGCCAGCAGTTTAGGGGTCCTCAACTCCTACGAGCAGTACTTC
TRBV11-1	-	-	TRBJ2-3	CASSLYQDSYTDTQYF	TGTGCCAGCAGCTTATACCAGGACAGTTACACAGATACGCAGTATTTT
TRBV2	-	-	TRBJ2-3	CASLRSDTQYF	TGTGCCAGCTTAAGGTCAGATACGCAGTATTTT
TRBV9	-	-	TRBJ2-7	CASSVESTPYNEQYF	TGTGCCAGCAGCGTAGAGAGCACGCCTTACAATGAGCAGTACTTC
TRBV2	TRBD2	few	TRBJ2-5	CASSGPSGGETQYF	TGTGCCAGCAGTGGGCCTAGCGGTGGGGAGACCCAGTACTTC
TRBV15	TRBD1	few	TRBJ2-5	CATRRGTEETQYF	TGTGCCACCAGAAGAGGGACAGAAGAGACCCAGTACTTC
TRBV24-1	TRBD1	few	TRBJ2-7	CATSDSAGTDPYEQYF	TGTGCCACCAGTGACTCCGCCGGGACAGACCCCTACGAGCAGTACTTC
TRBV9	-	-	TRBJ1-1	CASSVESQGNTEAFF	TGTGCCAGCAGCGTAGAATCACAGGGCAACACTGAAGCTTTCTTT
TRBV5-5	TRBD1	-	TRBJ1-5	CASSLPGQFNQPQHF	TGTGCCAGCAGTCTCCCGGGACAGTTCAATCAGCCCCAGCATTTT
TRBV12-3/TRBV12-4	-	-	TRBJ1-5	CASSLQDNQPQHF	TGTGCCAGCAGTTTGCAGGATAATCAGCCCCAGCATTTT
TRBV27	TRBD2	-	TRBJ2-1	CVSSPRLAGGDNEQFF	TGTGTCAGCAGTCCTCGACTAGCGGGAGGCGACAATGAGCAGTTCTTC
TRBV19	-	once	TRBJ2-7	CASSPRGEIPYEQYF	TGTGCCAGTAGTCCGAGGGGGGAAATTCCCTACGAGCAGTACTTC
TRBV20-1	TRBD2	-	TRBJ2-5	CSATQIPASGISETQYF	TGCAGTGCTACCCAGATACCCGCTAGCGGAATTAGTGAGACCCAGTACTTC
TRBV20-1	-	-	TRBJ2-1	CSAPGPARNEQFF	TGCAGTGCCCCAGGTCCAGCACGGAATGAGCAGTTCTTC
TRBV7-2	-	-	TRBJ2-7	CASSLEFRNEQYF	TGTGCCAGCAGCTTAGAGTTCCGGAACGAGCAGTACTTC